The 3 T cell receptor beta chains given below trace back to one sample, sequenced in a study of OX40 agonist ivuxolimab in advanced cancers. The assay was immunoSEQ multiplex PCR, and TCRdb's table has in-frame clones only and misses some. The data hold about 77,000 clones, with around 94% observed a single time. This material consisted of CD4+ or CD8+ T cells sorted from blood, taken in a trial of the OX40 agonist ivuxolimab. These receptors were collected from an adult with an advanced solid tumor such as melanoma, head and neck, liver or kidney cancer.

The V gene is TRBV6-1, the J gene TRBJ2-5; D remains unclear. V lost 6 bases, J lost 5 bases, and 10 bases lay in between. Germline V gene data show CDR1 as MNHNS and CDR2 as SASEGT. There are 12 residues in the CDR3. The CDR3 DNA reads TGTGCCAGCAGCGTACAGAGGGAGACCCAGTACTTC. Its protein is CASSVQRETQYF.

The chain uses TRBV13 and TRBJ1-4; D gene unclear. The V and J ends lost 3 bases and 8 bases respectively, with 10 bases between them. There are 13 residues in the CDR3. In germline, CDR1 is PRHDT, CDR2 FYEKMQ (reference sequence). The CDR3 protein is CASSFRAREKLFF. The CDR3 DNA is TGTGCCAGCAGCTTCCGGGCCCGAGAAAAACTGTTTTTT.

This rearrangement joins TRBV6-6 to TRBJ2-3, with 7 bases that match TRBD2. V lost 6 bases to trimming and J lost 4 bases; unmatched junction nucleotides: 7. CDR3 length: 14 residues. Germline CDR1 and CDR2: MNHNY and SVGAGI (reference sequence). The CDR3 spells CASSPRGVSDTQYF. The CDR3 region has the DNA TGTGCCAGCAGCCCCCGGGGGGTTTCAGATACGCAGTATTTT.